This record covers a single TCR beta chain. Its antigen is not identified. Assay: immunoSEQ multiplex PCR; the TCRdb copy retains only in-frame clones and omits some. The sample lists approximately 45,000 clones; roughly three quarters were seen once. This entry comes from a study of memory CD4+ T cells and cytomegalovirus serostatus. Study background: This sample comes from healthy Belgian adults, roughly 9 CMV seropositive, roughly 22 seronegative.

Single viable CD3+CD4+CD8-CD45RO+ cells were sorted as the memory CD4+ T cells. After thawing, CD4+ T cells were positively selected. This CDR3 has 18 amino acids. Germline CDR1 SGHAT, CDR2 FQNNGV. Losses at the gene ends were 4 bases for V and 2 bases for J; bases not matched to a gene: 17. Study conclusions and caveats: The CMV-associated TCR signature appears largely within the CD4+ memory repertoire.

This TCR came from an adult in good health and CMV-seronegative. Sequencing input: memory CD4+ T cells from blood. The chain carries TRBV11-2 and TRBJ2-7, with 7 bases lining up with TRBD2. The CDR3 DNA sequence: TGTGCCAGCAGCTGGGAGGGCCAGGAGCGGGGATTCACCTACGAGCAGTACTTC. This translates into CASSWEGQERGFTYEQYF.